This TCR beta chain was documented in a study of cytomegalovirus exposure and HLA in healthy donors. Across the whole study: Membership in the Caucasian-associated ancestry cluster was found for 81% of almost 400 genotyped donors.

Despite likely unrecorded immune exposures, the donors were nominally healthy at the time of sampling. PCR employed 60 Vbeta and 13 Jbeta primers. Data came from immunoSEQ multiplex PCR; TCRdb stores just in-frame clones and leaves some out. Here the sample spans about 170,000 clones, approximately 79% being singletons. CDR1 and CDR2 (germline): LNHDA, SQIVND (reference sequence). The CDR3 runs 15 residues. V dropped 9 bases and J dropped 8; count of bases not matched to a gene: 13. Concerning this clone itself: As yet, its antigen is unknown.

Study outcomes and limitations: DRB1 had the most TCR associations and HLA-C the fewest, a later analysis found, with rates varying by HLA locus. With later analysis, a missense DCLRE1C variant became linked to TCR beta V- and J-gene trimming.

The clonotype was recovered from a male donor in good health and CMV-seronegative. Input material: PBMCs. This chain connects TRBV19 to TRBJ1-5; TRBD1 aligns across 10 bases. The CDR3 is CASRDRGDPREPQHF. As DNA, the CDR3 is TGTGCCAGCCGGGACAGGGGCGACCCGAGGGAGCCCCAGCATTTT.